This TCR beta chain was observed in a study of T-cell memory formation after mild COVID-19 (dated by TCRdb to the early 2020s). Regarding the study in general: TCR sequence clusters from the two donors were largely donor specific. The cohort was made up of two young adult volunteers, one female and one male, who were previously healthy. T-cell clones expanding and contracting after mild COVID-19 in a couple of donors were tracked by longitudinal TCRalpha and TCRbeta repertoire sequencing.

Sequencing instrument: Illumina NovaSeq 6000. cDNA libraries for TCRalpha and TCRbeta were prepared by 5'RACE using constant-segment primers, with sample barcodes and unique molecular identifiers added. Trizol reagent was used to extract RNA from every sample. Amplification of the libraries took two PCR steps, and the second step added a second sample barcode plus Illumina TruSeq adapters. The libraries were sequenced on an Illumina NovaSeq using 2 x 150 bp paired-end reads. On the authors' methods: Demultiplexing of reads and collapsing into UMI-guided consensus sequences were performed with migec v1.2.7. Using mixcr v2.1.11, UMI consensuses were aligned to TRA and TRB V and J templates and then assembled into clonotypes. Expanded or contracted clonotypes were those called significant by both edgeR and NoisET, with noise models trained on biological replicates. For edgeR calls, a false discovery rate-adjusted p below 0.01 and a log2 fold-change threshold of 1 were applied. As an exploratory analysis of dynamics, max-normalized trajectories of the 1000 most abundant clonotypes were examined by PCA with hierarchical clustering. Each responding clone was given a CD4 or CD8 phenotype based on the CD4+ and CD8+ repertoires, which had been sequenced separately. Clones were called with MiXCR by TCRdb after fastp trimmed the public reads at Q25, and only in-frame beta chains were retained. When rows share a CDR3 protein, they turn into one entry using the most common DNA and genes. What appears here as the V and J calls and clone size reflects TCRdb's work, not the paper's. The sample includes approximately 180,000 distinct CDR3 sequences, with around 16% observed a single time. The ten largest clonotypes hold approximately 2.1% of the sample.

The CDR1 and CDR2 encoded by the germline V gene (reference sequence) are MNHEY and SMNVEV. The germline ends are 13 bases apart after V is trimmed by 2 bases and J by 0 bases. The CDR3 contains 16 residues, cysteine and phenylalanine counted. This entry keeps only the CDR3 DNA: 48 bases, framed from base 1. PBMCs were isolated by Ficoll-Paque density gradient centrifugation. Study-wide conclusions, independent of this receptor: Contracting CD4+ clones appeared mostly in the CM and EM memory subsets, whereas CD8+ clones were enriched in EMRA. Clones that contracted from day 15 to 85 showed balanced CD4/CD8 phenotypes, whereas a second wave of clones that expanded from day 15 to 37 leaned towards CD4+. The second-wave clones that peaked on day 37 were not confirmed to be SARS-CoV-2 specific. Some responding clones were detected in pre-infection memory, which suggested that pre-existing cross-reactive memory T cells had joined the SARS-CoV-2 response. Only a couple of mild cases were covered in the study, and larger cohorts including severe cases with pre-infection samples were considered necessary.

About this clonotype: It has no known antigen specificity. Base qualities are not provided; no much larger clone lies one nucleotide away.

This receptor chain uses TRBV27 and TRBJ1-1; a tentative D match to TRBD1 spans 5 bases. The sample was PBMCs or a T cell subset sorted from them (not recorded which). The TCR originated in an adult woman who had mild COVID-19 (a few samples of this study predate the infection). The sample titles of this study are shuffled in the database, so cell type and time point are left out; the donor was told from shared clones. The sequenced DNA: TGTGCCAGCAGTTTAATCCAGGGAGGATTGAACACTGAAGCTTTCTTT. The resulting protein is CASSLIQGGLNTEAFF.